The 9 T cell receptor beta chains presented below share a single source sample, sequenced in a study of cytomegalovirus exposure and HLA in healthy donors. Generated by immunoSEQ multiplex PCR, the TCRdb table keeps only in-frame clones and is missing some. The table records some 250,000 clones, around 89% of them present only once. Sequenced material: PBMCs. The receptors derive from a woman aged 18-29 years in good health and CMV-seronegative.

The rearrangement links TRBV5-6 to TRBJ2-1, with D perhaps matching TRBD2 (5 bases). Germline lookup yields CDR1 SGHDT and CDR2 YYEEEE. Trimming stripped 4 bases from V and 14 bases from J, with 19 bases between. CDR3 length equals 13 residues. CDR3 in DNA: TGTGCCAGCAGCCCATCTCGGCTAGCCAACAAGTTCTTC. Protein product: CASSPSRLANKFF.

This clone has a handful of counts. V usage is TRBV6-5 and J usage is TRBJ2-7; D perhaps matches TRBD1 (6 bases). The CDR3 covers 14 residues. Germline lookup yields CDR1 MNHEY and CDR2 SVGAGI. V dropped 6 bases and J dropped 0 bases, with 12 bases sitting between them. CDR3 bases: TGTGCCAGCAGGCAGGGGCCTAGCTCCTACGAGCAGTACGTC. Encoded protein: CASRQGPSSYEQYV.

This sequence joins TRBV28 and TRBJ1-5, with 7 bases fitting TRBD1. Per the germline V gene, CDR1 is MDHEN and CDR2 is SYDVKM. V shed 6 bases, J shed 7 bases, and the junction held 15 bases outside the gene matches. The length of the CDR3 is 16 residues. This CDR3 is CASRLRGGKVVQPQHF. DNA of the CDR3: TGTGCCAGCAGACTACGAGGGGGCAAGGTTGTCCAGCCCCAGCATTTT.

The rearrangement uses TRBV19 and TRBJ2-6; 10 bases agree with TRBD1. Germline CDR1 reads LNHDA; CDR2 reads SQIVND (reference sequence). J lost 4 bases, V lost 2 bases, and 26 bases had no gene match. CDR3 size: 24 residues. CDR3 loop: CASSIRGRRQGALTPPSGANVLTF. CDR3 sequence (DNA): TGTGCCAGTAGTATAAGGGGGCGGAGACAGGGGGCGCTGACCCCCCCCTCCGGGGCCAACGTCCTGACTTTC.

The gene calls are TRBV29-1 and TRBJ1-2; D gene uncertain. Trimming removed 3 bases from V and 4 bases from J, with 9 bases in between. Germline CDR1 is SQVTM and CDR2 is ANQGSEA. There are 12 residues in the CDR3. The CDR3 loop reads CSVDSRGYGYTF. In nucleotides, the CDR3 is TGCAGCGTTGACTCTCGGGGCTATGGCTACACCTTC.

V and J are TRBV9 and TRBJ1-2; D may be TRBD1 (6 bases). Looked up from germline, CDR1 is SGDLS and CDR2 is YYNGEE. V gave up 0 bases and J gave up 6 bases, with 15 bases separating them. The CDR3 has 15 residues. The CDR3 spells CASSVAGNRAHGYTF. Here the CDR3 DNA reads TGTGCCAGCAGCGTAGCTGGGAACAGGGCCCATGGCTACACCTTC.

The V call is TRBV18, the J call TRBJ2-7; 10 nucleotides agree with TRBD1. The germline CDR1 and CDR2 sequences are KGHSH and LQKENI. The length of the CDR3 is 15 residues. Losses at the gene ends were 3 bases for V and 4 bases for J; bases not matched to a gene: 6. CDR3 residues: CASSPGQGIRYEQYF. The CDR3 nucleotides are TGTGCCAGCTCACCGGGACAGGGGATTAGGTACGAGCAGTACTTC.

V usage is TRBV30 and J usage is TRBJ1-2; 10 positions agree with TRBD1. The length of the CDR3 is 13 residues. Unmatched junction bases numbered 3, after V lost 1 base and J lost 7 bases. Germline CDR1 and CDR2: GTSNPN and SVGIG (reference sequence). This CDR3 reads CAWSGDRGSGYTF. The CDR3 DNA is TGTGCCTGGAGTGGGGACAGGGGCAGTGGCTACACCTTC.

The chain is built from TRBV11-2 and TRBJ2-3, with D possibly TRBD2 on 6 matching bases. With 1 base removed from V and 2 bases from J, the gap between germline ends came to 10 bases. From germline, CDR1 is SGHAT and CDR2 FQNNGV. This CDR3 spans 15 amino acids. The CDR3 loop is CASSLGRAATDTQYF. Here the CDR3 DNA reads TGTGCCAGCAGCTTAGGGAGGGCCGCCACAGATACGCAGTATTTT.